This T cell receptor (beta chain) comes out of a study of T cells expressing NK-cell markers. The wider study: CD3+CD56+NKG2C+, CD3+CD56+NKG2C- and CD3+CD56-NKG2C+ T cells, once sorted, supplied the TCR beta repertoires. Of eight sequenced donors, seven were HCMV-seropositive and one HCMV-seronegative.

The CDR3 is 14 amino acids. Germline CDR1 is MGHRA and CDR2 is YSYEKL. TCR beta cDNA was made by 5'RACE template switching with UMIs. TCRdb processed the 5' RACE reads again and assigns one entry to each CDR3 protein, with no DNA. This sample's table reports about 170,000 distinct CDR3 sequences. Source material: blood T cells: a sorted CD56 or NKG2C T cell subset, CD4+ or CD8+ T cells, or bulk PBMC T cells (not recorded which). This receptor was identified in a man aged 18 to 69 in good health. V is TRBV4-1 and J is TRBJ2-7; the D call of TRBD1 rests on TCRdb alone, since no DNA is present to check it. The CDR3 sequence is CASSRRDRDDEQYF.